These 19 T cell receptor beta chains share one sample of origin, sequenced in a study of cytomegalovirus exposure and HLA in healthy donors. Researchers ran the PCR with 60 Vbeta and 13 Jbeta primers. The table came from immunoSEQ multiplex PCR; TCRdb's copy has only in-frame clones and leaves some out. The sample carries roughly 90,000 clones, 82% recorded once. The material sequenced was PBMCs. The receptors originated from a man aged 25-40 years in good health and CMV-seropositive.

The gene calls are TRBV6-1 and TRBJ1-3, with 8 bases aligning to TRBD1. J gave up 1 base and V 4 bases, and 6 bases lay outside the gene matches. The length of the CDR3 is 16 residues. CDR1 is MNHNS, CDR2 SASEGT, per germline. CDR3 residues: CASSATRGPSGNTIYF. The CDR3 DNA is TGTGCCAGCAGTGCGACCAGGGGGCCATCTGGAAACACCATATATTTT.

The chain joins TRBV6-5 to TRBJ2-7; D possibly corresponds to TRBD2 (6 bases). The CDR3 loop spans 12 amino acids. With 6 bases removed from V and 3 bases from J, the gap between germline ends came to 9 bases. Per the germline V gene, CDR1 is MNHEY and CDR2 is SVGAGI. The CDR3, as DNA: TGTGCCAGCAGAGGGACTGTCTACGAGCAGTACTTC. This codes for CASRGTVYEQYF.

The genes are TRBV2 and TRBJ2-7; weak D call: TRBD2 (5 bases). From germline, CDR1 is SNHLY and CDR2 FYNNEI. V lost 3 bases, J lost 3 bases, and 15 bases lay in between. The CDR3 is 15 residues long. CDR3 in DNA: TGTGCCAGCAGTGAGGCCACGATCCGGGACTACGAGCAGTACTTC. Amino acid sequence: CASSEATIRDYEQYF.

The chain recombines TRBV18 with TRBJ1-5; D is ambiguous. CDR3 length equals 15 residues. In germline, CDR1 is KGHSH, CDR2 LQKENI. V was pared by 2 bases and J by 5 bases, with 13 bases between. The DNA of the CDR3 is TGTGCCAGCTCACCAAGTCTCTCGCCGGATCAGCCCCAGCATTTT. Translation gives CASSPSLSPDQPQHF.

This clone was observed a few times. The chain carries TRBV25-1 and TRBJ1-1; D unresolved. Per the germline V gene, CDR1 is MGHDK and CDR2 is SYGVNS. V dropped 4 bases and J dropped 7 bases, with 16 bases sitting between them. This CDR3 region has 14 residues. The chain's CDR3 is CASSASRGKDEAFF. CDR3 DNA sequence: TGTGCCAGCAGTGCCTCCCGGGGTAAGGATGAAGCTTTCTTT.

The chain is built from TRBV7-9 and TRBJ1-1, with D possibly being TRBD1 (5 bases). Per the germline V gene, CDR1 is SEHNR and CDR2 is FQNEAQ (reference sequence). CDR3 length: 14 amino acids. With 1 base removed from V and 2 bases from J, the gap between germline ends came to 8 bases. The CDR3, as DNA: TGTGCCAGCAGCTTAGGCGGGGGTAACACTGAAGCTTTCTTT. Its translation is CASSLGGGNTEAFF. Complete variable domain (other parts from reference TRBV7-9 and TRBJ1-1): DTGVSQNPRHKITKRGQNVTFRCDPISEHNRLYWYRQTLGQGPEFLTYFQNEAQLEKSRLLSDRFSAERPKGSFSTLEIQRTEQGDSAMYLCASSLGGGNTEAFFGQGTRLTVV.

J is TRBJ2-7 and V is TRBV27, with D possibly matching TRBD2 (6 bases). Looked up from germline, CDR1 is MNHEY and CDR2 is SMNVEV (reference sequence). V lost 5 bases, J lost 0 bases, and 11 bases lay in between. This CDR3 is built from 14 residues. CDR3 residues: CASSEKTSSYEQYF. Written as DNA, the CDR3 is TGTGCCAGCAGTGAAAAGACTAGCTCCTACGAGCAGTACTTC.

The V call is TRBV21-1, the J call TRBJ2-1; the listed D gene, TRBD2, was not tested against the DNA. TRBV21-1 is a pseudogene. CDR3 size: 16 residues. The CDR3, as DNA: TGTGCCAGCAGCACCTATATAGCGGAGACTTACAATGAGCAGTTCTTC. Translating gives CASSTYIAETYNEQFF.

This clone has more than one count but fewer than ten. The V call is TRBV14, the J call TRBJ1-2, with 9 positions matching TRBD1. CDR1 is SGHDN and CDR2 is FVKESK in the germline V gene. V was pared by 1 base and J by 7 bases, with 4 bases of the junction left unmatched. The CDR3 totals 14 residues. The CDR3 DNA reads TGTGCCAGCAGCCAAGTCGCGGGACAGGGTGGCTACACCTTC. Translated, it gives CASSQVAGQGGYTF.

The V call is TRBV19, the J call TRBJ2-3; 10 bases are shared with TRBD1. J was trimmed by 4 bases and V by 7 bases; bases with no gene match: 8. CDR3 size: 15 residues. CDR1 LNHDA and CDR2 SQIVND come from the germline V gene (reference sequence). CDR3 DNA sequence: TGTGCCAGTACTGCGAGGGACAGGGGAGCAGATACGCAGTATTTT. Translation: CASTARDRGADTQYF.

The V gene is TRBV27, the J gene TRBJ1-2; D is unresolved. In germline, CDR1 is MNHEY, CDR2 SMNVEV (reference sequence). The CDR3 runs 16 residues. V was trimmed by 6 bases and J by 1 base, leaving 18 bases between them. CDR3 residues: CASRPGSRGFNYGYTF. The CDR3 region has the DNA TGTGCCAGCAGACCGGGTTCTCGGGGATTTAACTATGGCTACACCTTC.

The V call is TRBV25-1, the J call TRBJ2-5; D might be TRBD2 (6 bases). CDR3 length: 17 amino acids. Germline CDR1 is MGHDK and CDR2 is SYGVNS. With 4 bases removed from V and 6 bases from J, the gap between germline ends came to 24 bases. The CDR3 nucleotides read TGTGCCAGCAGTGTTTCGGTACCGGGACTGCGCGGGAAGACCCAGTACTTC. Translation gives CASSVSVPGLRGKTQYF. Combining the CDR3 with reference TRBV25-1 and TRBJ2-5 gives the whole variable domain EADIYQTPRYLVIGTGKKITLECSQTMGHDKMYWYQQDPGMELHLIHYSYGVNSTEKGDLSSESTVSRIRTEHFPLTLESARPSHTSQYLCASSVSVPGLRGKTQYFGPGTRLLVL.

The chain combines TRBV28 with TRBJ1-5, with D possibly TRBD1 on 5 matching bases. The germline V gene encodes CDR1 MDHEN and CDR2 SYDVKM. The CDR3 has 15 residues. The ends were cut back, 2 bases at V and 0 bases at J, with 8 bases in the middle. The CDR3 nucleotides read TGTGCCAGCAGTTTAAGGGGCTATAGCAATCAGCCCCAGCATTTT. Translated: CASSLRGYSNQPQHF.

The V call is TRBV27, the J call TRBJ2-2, with a possible D match to TRBD1 (6 bases). The CDR3 totals 12 residues. The V gene lost 7 bases and the J gene lost 6 bases, with 9 bases spanning the gap. CDR1 MNHEY and CDR2 SMNVEV come from the germline V gene (reference sequence). Written as DNA, the CDR3 is TGTGCCAGCAAGCAGGGGCCCGGGGAGCTGTTTTTT. This translates into CASKQGPGELFF.

The chain links TRBV6-1 to TRBJ2-5; possible D gene TRBD1, 6 bases. Looked up from germline, CDR1 is MNHNS and CDR2 is SASEGT. V lost 1 base and J lost 2, with 14 bases in between. The CDR3 is made up of 16 amino acids. The CDR3 DNA is TGTGCCAGCAGTGAAGTTTGGGGGCTTCGGCAAGAGACCCAGTACTTC. The encoded protein is CASSEVWGLRQETQYF.

J is TRBJ2-7 and V is TRBV6-5, with 7 bases lining up with TRBD1. This CDR3 is 14 amino acids long. CDR1 and CDR2 (germline): MNHEY, SVGAGI. The ends lost 5 bases at V and 6 bases at J; junction bases unmatched: 10. The CDR3 DNA is TGTGCCAGCAGTGGGGGACAGAATAAGGGCGAGCAGTACTTC. Residues: CASSGGQNKGEQYF.

The chain carries TRBV7-9 and TRBJ2-4; TRBD2 agrees at 11 bases. V shed 5 bases, J shed 2 bases, and the junction held 5 bases outside the gene matches. The CDR3 consists of 16 residues. Per the germline V gene, CDR1 is SEHNR and CDR2 is FQNEAQ (reference sequence). The CDR3 spells CASSTRTSGPKNIQYF. CDR3 DNA sequence: TGTGCCAGCAGCACAAGGACTAGCGGGCCCAAAAACATTCAGTACTTC.

V is TRBV5-1 and J is TRBJ2-1, with TRBD2 as a possible D gene (5 bases). Trimming took 4 bases from V and 8 from J, leaving 16 bases between them. The germline CDR1 and CDR2 sequences are SGHRS and YFSETQ. This CDR3 has 14 amino acids. The CDR3 region is CASSLRAALDEQFF. CDR3 DNA: TGCGCCAGCAGCCTACGGGCCGCACTAGATGAGCAGTTCTTC.

The chain joins TRBV6-5 to TRBJ2-7, with a weak D call TRBD1 (6 bases). CDR1 is MNHEY and CDR2 is SVGAGI in the germline V gene. V lost 3 bases and J lost 7, with 13 bases in between. This CDR3 region has 13 residues. CDR3 in amino acids: CASSYGGKWEQYF. In nucleotides, the CDR3 is TGTGCCAGCAGTTATGGGGGCAAGTGGGAGCAGTACTTC.